The 25 T cell receptor beta chains below were found in one sample sequenced in a study of cytomegalovirus exposure and HLA in healthy donors. Primers: 60 Vbeta forward and 13 Jbeta reverse. Produced via immunoSEQ multiplex PCR; TCRdb's table is partial and in-frame only. Seen here are over 110,000 clones, 73% observed once, and the top ten hold over 1%. The specimen was PBMCs. The receptors were sampled from a woman in her thirties or forties in good health and CMV-seronegative.

This chain joins TRBV2 and TRBJ2-7; D might be TRBD1 (5 bases). Germline lookup yields CDR1 SNHLY and CDR2 FYNNEI. The germline V and J ends were trimmed by 5 bases and 2 bases, with 10 bases remaining between them. This CDR3 comprises 13 residues. This chain's CDR3 is CASSTGLAYEQYF. The DNA of the CDR3 is TGTGCCAGCAGTACAGGTCTCGCCTACGAGCAGTACTTC. Based on the CDR3 plus reference TRBV2 and TRBJ2-7, the full variable domain is EPEVTQTPSHQVTQMGQEVILRCVPISNHLYFYWYRQILGQKVEFLVSFYNNEISEKSEIFDDQFSVERPDGSNFTLKIRSTKLEDSAMYFCASSTGLAYEQYFGPGTRLTVT.

The chain uses TRBV9 and TRBJ2-1; 9 positions match TRBD2. V was pared by 4 bases and J by 5 bases, with 4 bases of the junction left unmatched. There are 14 residues in the CDR3. The germline V gene has CDR1 SGDLS and CDR2 YYNGEE. The CDR3 DNA sequence: TGTGCCAGCAGCCCGACTAGCGGACACAATGAGCAGTTCTTC. This sequence encodes CASSPTSGHNEQFF. Together with reference TRBV9 and TRBJ2-1, the CDR3 gives the full variable domain: DSGVTQTPKHLITATGQRVTLRCSPRSGDLSVYWYQQSLDQGLQFLIQYYNGEERAKGNILERFSAQQFPDLHSELNLSSLELGDSALYFCASSPTSGHNEQFFGPGTRLTVL.

The V call is TRBV4-1, the J call TRBJ1-4; the match to TRBD1 covers 7 bases. V shed 0 bases, J shed 5 bases, and the junction held 6 bases outside the gene matches. CDR3 length: 16 residues. Germline CDR1 reads MGHRA; CDR2 reads YSYEKL. In nucleotides, the CDR3 is TGCGCCAGCAGCCAAGAGCCGGGACAGACCAATGAAAAACTGTTTTTT. Amino acids: CASSQEPGQTNEKLFF.

The rearrangement links TRBV5-1 to TRBJ2-7, with 7 bases that match TRBD1. Germline CDR1 and CDR2: SGHRS and YFSETQ. V shed 7 bases and J 3 bases; nucleotides not matched to a gene: 7. The CDR3 runs 13 residues. The CDR3 reads CASCPGQCYEQYF. The CDR3 nucleotides read TGCGCCAGCTGCCCGGGACAGTGCTACGAGCAGTACTTC.

This clone was seen a handful of times. This chain connects TRBV19 to TRBJ2-1; 7 positions match TRBD2. The germline V gene has CDR1 LNHDA and CDR2 SQIVND (reference sequence). Trimming cost V 3 bases and J 2 bases; bases outside gene matches: 4. CDR3 size: 15 residues. The CDR3 DNA reads as TGTGCCAGTAGTATTGGCGGGAGCCCCTACAATGAGCAGTTCTTC. Translation gives CASSIGGSPYNEQFF.

The CDR3 DNA follows: TGTGCCAGCAGCTTGGAAACAGGGGGCCACTACGAGCAGTACTTC. Protein sequence: CASSLETGGHYEQYF. The J gene is TRBJ2-7, the V gene TRBV7-8; 9 bases map to TRBD1. The germline V gene has CDR1 SGHVS and CDR2 FQNEAQ. The trim removed 3 bases at V and 3 bases at J, leaving 6 bases unmatched. The CDR3 is made up of 15 amino acids.

This chain links TRBV19 with TRBJ1-3; no clear D. This CDR3 comprises 15 residues. Germline V gene data show CDR1 as LNHDA and CDR2 as SQIVND (reference sequence). V lost 4 bases and J 3 bases, leaving 13 bases between the germline ends. CDR3 nucleotides: TGTGCCAGTAGTACAGGAGGTCAACATGGAAACACCATATATTTT. Protein product: CASSTGGQHGNTIYF.

This clone was seen a few times. The rearrangement uses TRBV6-1 and TRBJ1-5; D is undetermined. Germline V gives CDR1 MNHNS, CDR2 SASEGT. CDR3 length: 13 residues. V was pared by 2 bases and J by 5 bases, with 7 bases between. The CDR3 region is CASSESSDQPQHF. Written as DNA, the CDR3 is TGTGCCAGCAGTGAATCTTCCGATCAGCCCCAGCATTTT.

J is TRBJ2-3 and V is TRBV5-4, with 9 bases fitting TRBD2. After removal of 4 bases from V and 2 bases from J, the junction contained 14 bases not matched to a gene. Germline loops: CDR1 SGHNT, CDR2 YYREEE (reference sequence). This CDR3 comprises 18 residues. CDR3 in amino acids: CASSPRAGGARITDTQYF. DNA for the CDR3: TGTGCCAGCAGCCCCAGAGCGGGGGGCGCTCGTATCACAGATACGCAGTATTTT.

This clone was counted a single time. The CDR3 sequence: CASSYGTAYEQYF. DNA for the CDR3: TGTGCCAGCAGCTACGGGACAGCATACGAGCAGTACTTC. V gene TRBV7-2 combines with J gene TRBJ2-7, with 7 bases matching TRBD1. Germline V lookup: CDR1 SGHTA, CDR2 FQGNSA. This CDR3 region has 13 residues. J was trimmed by 4 bases and V by 4 bases; bases with no gene match: 4.

The V and J genes are TRBV7-2 and TRBJ1-3; TRBD1 aligns across 9 bases. The J call may be wrong; the DNA end is better matched by TRBJ2-2. The germline V gene encodes CDR1 SGHTA and CDR2 FQGNSA. This CDR3 region has 19 residues. CDR3 DNA: TGTGCCAGCAGCTCAGCCGGGACAGGGTTAATGTCTAATACCGGGGAGCTGTTTTTT. Amino acid sequence: CASSSAGTGLMSNTGELFF.

The chain links TRBV7-3 to TRBJ1-2; D unclear. Trimming took 2 bases from V and 4 from J, leaving 8 bases between them. This CDR3 spans 13 amino acids. Germline CDR1 reads SGHTA; CDR2 reads FQGTGA. As DNA, the CDR3 is TGTGCCAGCAGCTTAGGAGGATCCTATGGCTACACCTTC. Its translation: CASSLGGSYGYTF.

This clone was seen only a few times. The rearrangement joins TRBV6-5 to TRBJ1-5; D perhaps matches TRBD1 (5 bases). Per the germline V gene, CDR1 is MNHEY and CDR2 is SVGAGI. V gave up 5 bases and J gave up 5 bases, with 16 bases separating them. The CDR3 is 15 residues long. DNA for the CDR3: TGTGCCAGCAGTCCCAAAGGGACTGTCGATCAGCCCCAGCATTTT. The encoded protein is CASSPKGTVDQPQHF.

The chain has TRBV9 and TRBJ1-4; TRBD1 matches 12 bases. The germline V gene encodes CDR1 SGDLS and CDR2 YYNGEE. The CDR3 length is 16 residues. Unmatched junction bases numbered 7, after V lost 3 bases and J lost 7 bases. The CDR3 reads CASSGGTGGAGEKLFF. The CDR3 DNA sequence: TGTGCCAGCAGCGGAGGGACAGGGGGCGCGGGTGAAAAACTGTTTTTT. Full variable domain (rest looked up from reference TRBV9 and TRBJ1-4): DSGVTQTPKHLITATGQRVTLRCSPRSGDLSVYWYQQSLDQGLQFLIQYYNGEERAKGNILERFSAQQFPDLHSELNLSSLELGDSALYFCASSGGTGGAGEKLFFGSGTQLSVL.

This rearrangement joins TRBV21-1 to TRBJ1-6; the table calls TRBD1, which could not be checked here. TRBV21-1 is described as a pseudogene. This CDR3 contains 15 residues. The CDR3 bases are TGTGCCAGCAAATGGACAGGGATCGGCGATTCACCCCTCCACTTT. Translated, it gives CASKWTGIGDSPLHF.

The chain recombines TRBV5-4 with TRBJ2-5, with D possibly TRBD2 on 5 matching bases. CDR1 is SGHNT and CDR2 is YYREEE in the germline V gene (reference sequence). V shed 4 bases and J shed 7 bases, with 17 bases lying between them. The CDR3 is 14 amino acids. CDR3 nucleotides: TGTGCCAGCAGCGCGCCCGGGGTATTGGGGACCCAGTACTTC. The encoded protein is CASSAPGVLGTQYF.

The rearrangement links TRBV5-1 to TRBJ1-1; 9 bases agree with TRBD1. Germline V CDR1 and CDR2: SGHRS, YFSETQ. The CDR3 consists of 13 residues. V gave up 4 bases and J gave up 6 bases; unmatched junction bases: 4. The CDR3 region is CASSTGGEAEAFF. The CDR3 region has the DNA TGCGCCAGCAGCACAGGGGGCGAGGCTGAAGCTTTCTTT.

J is TRBJ1-5 and V is TRBV28; D ambiguous. V shed 7 bases and J shed 5 bases, with 12 bases lying between them. The CDR3 runs 13 residues. The V gene's germline CDR1 is MDHEN and CDR2 SYDVKM. In DNA form, the CDR3 reads TGTGCCAGCACCGCGGCGGGATATCAGCCCCAGCATTTT. It encodes CASTAAGYQPQHF.

This clone was counted between two and nine times. The chain links TRBV10-3 to TRBJ1-6, with D tentatively TRBD1 (6 bases). CDR1 and CDR2 (germline): ENHRY, SYGVKD. Trimming shortened V by 3 bases and J by 14 bases, and 11 bases separated the two germline ends. The length of the CDR3 is 12 residues. CDR3: CAISDRGLTLHF. CDR3 in DNA: TGTGCCATCAGTGACAGGGGCCTCACCCTCCACTTT.

The chain combines TRBV21-1 with TRBJ1-2; TRBD1, as called in the table, went unchecked against the DNA. TRBV21-1 is a documented pseudogene. The CDR3 runs to 17 residues. The CDR3 is CASSKAPGRGFNYGYTF. The CDR3 nucleotides read TGTGCCAGCAGCAAAGCGCCGGGCAGGGGGTTTAACTATGGCTACACCTTC.

This chain connects TRBV9 to TRBJ2-2; 7 bases align to TRBD2. After removal of 0 bases from V and 5 bases from J, the junction contained 7 bases not matched to a gene. Per germline, CDR1 SGDLS and CDR2 YYNGEE. The CDR3 runs to 16 residues. CDR3 loop: CASSVVGTGGTGELFF. The CDR3 DNA follows: TGTGCCAGCAGCGTAGTAGGGACGGGAGGAACCGGGGAGCTGTTTTTT. Based on the CDR3 plus reference TRBV9 and TRBJ2-2, the full variable domain is DSGVTQTPKHLITATGQRVTLRCSPRSGDLSVYWYQQSLDQGLQFLIQYYNGEERAKGNILERFSAQQFPDLHSELNLSSLELGDSALYFCASSVVGTGGTGELFFGEGSRLTVL.

CDR3 region: CASSQDEGPLQNEQFF. The CDR3 DNA reads as TGCGCCAGCAGCCAAGATGAGGGTCCCTTGCAAAATGAGCAGTTCTTC. The chain has TRBV4-3 and TRBJ2-1; a weak D match, TRBD2 (5 bases). V was trimmed by 0 bases and J by 7 bases, leaving 16 bases between them. This CDR3 has 16 amino acids. Germline CDR1 is LGHNA and CDR2 is YSLEER.

The chain recombines TRBV7-8 with TRBJ1-3, with TRBD1 identical over 7 bases. This CDR3 is 14 amino acids long. V lost 5 bases, J lost 1 base, and 2 bases stayed unmatched. Per germline, CDR1 SGHVS and CDR2 FQNEAQ. CDR3 DNA: TGTGCCAGCAGCCCAGGGGGGTCTGGAAACACCATATATTTT. Its protein product is CASSPGGSGNTIYF.

The chain employs TRBV7-9 and TRBJ1-1; D is uncertain. The CDR3 covers 12 residues. CDR1 SEHNR and CDR2 FQNEAQ come from the germline V gene (reference sequence). CDR3 in DNA: TGTTCCGAATCCCAGAGGGACACTGAAGCTTTCTTT. Residues: CSESQRDTEAFF.

This sequence joins TRBV28 and TRBJ2-1; TRBD1 agrees at 7 bases. V lost 6 bases, J lost 1 base, and 6 bases stayed unmatched. This CDR3 is built from 15 residues. Germline V CDR1 and CDR2: MDHEN, SYDVKM. The CDR3 DNA reads as TGTGCCAGCAGCTTTGGGACAGTATCCTACAATGAGCAGTTCTTC. Its translation: CASSFGTVSYNEQFF.